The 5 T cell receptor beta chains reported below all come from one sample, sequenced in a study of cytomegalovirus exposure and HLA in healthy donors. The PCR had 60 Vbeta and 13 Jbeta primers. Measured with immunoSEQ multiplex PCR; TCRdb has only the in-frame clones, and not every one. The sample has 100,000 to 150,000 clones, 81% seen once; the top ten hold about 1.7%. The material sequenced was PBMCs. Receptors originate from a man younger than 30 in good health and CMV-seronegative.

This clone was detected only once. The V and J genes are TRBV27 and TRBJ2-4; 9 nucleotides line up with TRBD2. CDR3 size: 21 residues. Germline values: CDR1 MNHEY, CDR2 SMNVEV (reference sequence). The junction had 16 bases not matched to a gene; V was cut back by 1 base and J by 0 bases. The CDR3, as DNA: TGTGCCAGCAGTTTATGGTCTTCGGGGGAGCGGGGGGCTTCAGCCAAAAACATTCAGTACTTC. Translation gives CASSLWSSGERGASAKNIQYF.

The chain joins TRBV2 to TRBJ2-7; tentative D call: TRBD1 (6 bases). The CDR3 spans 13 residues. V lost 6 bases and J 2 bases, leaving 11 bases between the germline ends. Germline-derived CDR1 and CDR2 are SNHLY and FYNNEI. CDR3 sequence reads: CASSPQGTYEQYF. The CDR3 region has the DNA TGTGCCAGCAGCCCCCAGGGGACCTACGAGCAGTACTTC.

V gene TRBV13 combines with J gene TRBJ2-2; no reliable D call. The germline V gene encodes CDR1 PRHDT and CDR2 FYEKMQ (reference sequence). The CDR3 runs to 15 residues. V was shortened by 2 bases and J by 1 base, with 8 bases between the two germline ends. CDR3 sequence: CASSLSGENTGELFF. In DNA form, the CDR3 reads TGTGCCAGCAGCTTATCGGGTGAGAACACCGGGGAGCTGTTTTTT.

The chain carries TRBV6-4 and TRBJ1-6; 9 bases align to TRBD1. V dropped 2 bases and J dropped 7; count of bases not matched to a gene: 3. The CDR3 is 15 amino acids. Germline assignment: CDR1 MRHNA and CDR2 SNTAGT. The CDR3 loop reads CASSDGTGSNSPLHF. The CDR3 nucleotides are TGTGCCAGCAGTGACGGGACAGGGAGCAATTCACCCCTCCACTTT.

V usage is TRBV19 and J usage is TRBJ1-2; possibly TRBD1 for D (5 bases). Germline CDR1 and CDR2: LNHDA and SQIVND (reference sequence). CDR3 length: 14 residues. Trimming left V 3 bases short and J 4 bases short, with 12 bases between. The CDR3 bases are TGTGCCAGTAGTATGACAGTGATAACCTATGGCTACACCTTC. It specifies CASSMTVITYGYTF.